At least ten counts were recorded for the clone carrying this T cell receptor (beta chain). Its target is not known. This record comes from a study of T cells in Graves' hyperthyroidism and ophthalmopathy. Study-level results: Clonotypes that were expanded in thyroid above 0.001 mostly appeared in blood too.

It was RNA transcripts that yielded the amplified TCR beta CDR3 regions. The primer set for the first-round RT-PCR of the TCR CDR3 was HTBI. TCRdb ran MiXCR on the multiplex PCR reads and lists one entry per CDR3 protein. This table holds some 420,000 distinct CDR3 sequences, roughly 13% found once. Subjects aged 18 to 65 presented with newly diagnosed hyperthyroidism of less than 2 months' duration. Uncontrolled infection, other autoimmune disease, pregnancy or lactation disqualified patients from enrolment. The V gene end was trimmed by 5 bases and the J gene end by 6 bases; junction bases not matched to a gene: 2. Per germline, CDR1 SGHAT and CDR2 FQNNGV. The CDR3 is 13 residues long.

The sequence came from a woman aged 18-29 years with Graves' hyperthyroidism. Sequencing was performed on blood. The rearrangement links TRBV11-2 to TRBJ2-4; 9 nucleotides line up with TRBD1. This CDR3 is CASSAGQGNIQYF. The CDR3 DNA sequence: TGTGCCAGCAGCGCGGGACAGGGAAACATTCAGTACTTC.